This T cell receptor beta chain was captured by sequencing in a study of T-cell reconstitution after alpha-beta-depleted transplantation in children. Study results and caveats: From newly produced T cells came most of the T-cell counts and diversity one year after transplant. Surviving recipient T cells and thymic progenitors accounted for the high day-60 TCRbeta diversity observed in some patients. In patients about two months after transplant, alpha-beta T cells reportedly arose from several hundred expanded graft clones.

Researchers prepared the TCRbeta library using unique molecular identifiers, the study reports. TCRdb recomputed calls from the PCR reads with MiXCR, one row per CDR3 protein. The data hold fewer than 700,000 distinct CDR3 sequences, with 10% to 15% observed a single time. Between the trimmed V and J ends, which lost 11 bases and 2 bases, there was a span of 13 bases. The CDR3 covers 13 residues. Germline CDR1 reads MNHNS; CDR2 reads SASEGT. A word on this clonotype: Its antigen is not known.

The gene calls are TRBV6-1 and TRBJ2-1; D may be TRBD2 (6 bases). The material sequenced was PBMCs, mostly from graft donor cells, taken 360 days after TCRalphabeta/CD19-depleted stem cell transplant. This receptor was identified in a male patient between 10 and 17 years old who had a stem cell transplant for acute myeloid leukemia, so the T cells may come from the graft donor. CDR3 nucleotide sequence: TGTGCCGGGCTAGCGAGACCCTACAATGAGCAGTTCTTC. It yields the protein CAGLARPYNEQFF.